This TCR beta chain was profiled in a study of cytomegalovirus exposure and HLA in healthy donors. The PCR was carried out with 60 Vbeta primers and 13 Jbeta primers. Libraries were prepared by immunoSEQ multiplex PCR; TCRdb keeps only in-frame clonotypes and omits some of them. The sample consists of about 59,000 clones, over 70% of them appearing once. Study-wide results and caveats: Donor immune exposure was known only as CMV serostatus. Earlier results showed most TCR beta V segments being productive about 90% or about 30% of the time.

Of note for this clone: Its antigen is still unknown. The same CDR3 arises from other DNA sequences in this sample as well.

The source of this sequence is a woman aged 40 to 49 in good health and CMV-seronegative. The sample comprised PBMCs.

The CDR3, as DNA: TGTGCCAGCACCTTCATGCGACAGAATAGCAATCAGCCCCAGCATTTT. Protein product: CASTFMRQNSNQPQHF. V is TRBV5-6 and J is TRBJ1-5; perhaps TRBD1 as D (5 bases). V was trimmed by 6 bases and J by 0 bases, leaving 16 bases between them. Germline lookup yields CDR1 SGHDT and CDR2 YYEEEE. The length of the CDR3 is 16 residues.